This TCR beta chain came from a study of graft-versus-host responses after intestinal transplantation. The CDR3 totals 16 residues. The ends lost 2 bases at V and 6 bases at J; junction bases unmatched: 10. Germline V gives CDR1 SGHRS, CDR2 YFSETQ. Method: immunoSEQ multiplex PCR; TCRdb's copy keeps in-frame clones and lacks some. The table lists approximately 99,000 clones, 90% to 95% of them singletons, with more than 0.15% in the top ten. Comments on this clone: Its antigen is unknown.

The source material was unstimulated CD4+ T cells sorted from spleen or lymph node cells, sampled before transplant. The receptor was isolated from a human donor who was the organ donor for an intestinal transplant. The chain has TRBV5-1 and TRBJ1-4, with 7 bases aligning to TRBD1. The CDR3 DNA sequence: TGCGCCAGCAGCTTCTTAACAGGGGCCTTAGATGAAAAACTGTTTTTT. This encodes CASSFLTGALDEKLFF.